One TCR beta chain is described in this entry. TCRdb re-derived calls from the 5' RACE reads in MiXCR, one entry per CDR3 protein. The data hold around 690,000 distinct CDR3 sequences, with roughly 20% observed a single time. This sample is part of a study of identical twins. The germline gives CDR1 SGHNT, CDR2 YYREEE (reference sequence). V shed 4 bases and J shed 7 bases, with 15 bases lying between them. The CDR3 covers 13 residues. These data also formed part of another study, on T cells expressing NK-cell markers.

The source is a woman under 30 in good health. The chain has TRBV5-4 and TRBJ2-7, with a weak D call TRBD1 (5 bases). Sequencing was done on a sample of PBMCs. This chain's CDR3 is CASSRDASGEQYF. The CDR3 nucleotides are TGTGCCAGCAGCCGTGACGCCTCAGGGGAGCAGTACTTC. The variable domain in full, with the rest retrieved from reference TRBV5-4 and TRBJ2-7, is ETGVTQSPTHLIKTRGQQVTLRCSSQSGHNTVSWYQQALGQGPQFIFQYYREEENGRGNFPPRFSGLQFPNYSSELNVNALELDDSALYLCASSRDASGEQYFGPGTRLTVT.